This T cell receptor (beta chain) was profiled in a study of blood T cell repertoires in COVID-19 (dated by TCRdb to the early 2020s). Concerning the study at large: Samples covering the acute and convalescent phases of COVID-19 were provided by collaborators in the United States, Italy and Spain. Nearly every sample came with metadata listing a de-identified subject ID, COVID-19 status, age in years and sex. The repertoires were released in a freely available public database intended as a resource for research on the immune response to SARS-CoV-2. Where available, HLA class I and class II types were obtained from metadata supplied by the sample provider rather than from assay-based typing. The samples were drawn from two sources: the first 160 participants of the ongoing ImmuneRACE study, and 950 to 1,500 subjects contributed by 6 global collaborators. The material from the prospective study consisted of cDNA or gDNA derived from T cells, B-cell-depleted T cells, or PBMCs. The dataset comprised deeply sampled blood TCRbeta repertoires from subjects exposed to, actively infected with, or recovered from COVID-19. On the study overall, not on this receptor specifically: The quantity of clinical and demographic metadata differed by source and by participant and was supplied without curation.

Of note for this clone: Its recognized antigen is unknown. No quality values exist for individual bases; no much larger clone is one base distant.

In the prospective study, participants were about 18 to 90 years old, resided in 24 geographic areas of the United States, and were enrolled through a virtual design. In the prospective study, cohorts were assigned on the basis of participant-reported clinical history obtained from a screening survey and a study questionnaire. For ImmuneRACE Cohort 3, a participant was defined as recovered based on two consecutive negative NP/OP PCR tests, clearance by a healthcare professional, or resolution of symptoms. In the prospective study, mobile phlebotomists collected whole blood, serum and a nasopharyngeal or oropharyngeal swab from each participant. Over an approximately two-month period, participants in the prospective study had the option of providing additional blood draws and questionnaires. Prospective study blood samples were shipped either frozen or at room temperature before DNA extraction.

V loses 2 bases of germline sequence and J loses 0 bases, and the interval between the two ends is 9 bases. The CDR3 has 14 amino acids, counting the end cysteine and phenylalanine. Of the read, only the CDR3 DNA is kept; its 42 bases are in frame from base 1. The germline V gene yields SGHRS for CDR1 and YFSETQ for CDR2. The immunoSEQ Assay, a bias-controlled multiplex PCR, was used to amplify TCRbeta CDR3 regions from genomic DNA. The original methods were these. Nucleated cell counts per sample were estimated from amplification of reference gene primers within the assay. To quantify the absolute abundance of each unique TCRbeta CDR3 rearrangement, sequence reads were collapsed and filtered. Productive Simpson clonality was computed per sample as the square root of Simpson's diversity index over productive rearrangements. Drawn from immuneACCESS, this table holds only the in-frame rearrangements with V and J called that TCRdb kept. Clones are partly lost; checked studies trace under half to an unresolved V gene and leave the rest unexplained. That table supplies the V and J calls and clone size; D and trimming were determined from the DNA. Across this sample there are 350,000 to 400,000 clones, with roughly nine tenths seen only once. Approximately 1% of the sample is held by the ten biggest clonotypes.

Input material: PBMCs or T cells enriched from blood (not recorded which). The chain uses TRBV5-1 and TRBJ2-7, and TRBD2 may be the D gene, going by 5 matching bases. The clonotype was recovered from a man aged 18 to 29 who had recovered from COVID-19. The nucleotides are TGCGCCAGCAGCTTTGAGGGAAGCTCCTACGAGCAGTACTTC. This encodes CASSFEGSSYEQYF.